The next 16 T cell receptor beta chains were all read from a single sample in a study of blood T cell repertoires in COVID-19 (dated by TCRdb to 2018 to 2021). The library relied on the immunoSEQ multiplex PCR assay. TCRdb re-hosts the immuneACCESS table, in-frame sequences only. Its copies lack some clones; in the studies checked, an unresolved V gene accounts for under half of them, and the cause for the rest is not known. For this sample the table gives about 270,000 clones, of which around 90% were detected only once. The top ten clones comprise 4.1% of the sample. Material for sequencing was PBMCs or T cells enriched from blood (not recorded which). These receptors were taken from a woman in her thirties with acute COVID-19.

The chain recombines TRBV7-9 with TRBJ2-7, with TRBD1 matching 8 bases. From germline, CDR1 is SEHNR and CDR2 FQNEAQ (reference sequence). The CDR3 has 16 residues. Unmatched junction bases numbered 8, after V lost 4 bases and J lost 0 bases. The CDR3: CASSSYTGGISYEQYF. The CDR3 nucleotides are TGTGCCAGCAGCTCGTACACAGGGGGAATCTCCTACGAGCAGTACTTC.

This sequence joins TRBV19 and TRBJ2-2; tentative D call: TRBD1 (5 bases). The V gene lost 0 bases and the J gene lost 2 bases, with 13 bases spanning the gap. CDR3 length: 17 amino acids. The germline CDR1 and CDR2 sequences are LNHDA and SQIVND (reference sequence). For the CDR3, the DNA is TGTGCCAGTAGTATAGATCAAGGGGTTTTTAACACCGGGGAGCTGTTTTTT. Encoded protein: CASSIDQGVFNTGELFF.

This sequence joins TRBV5-1 and TRBJ1-2; weak D call: TRBD1 (5 bases). CDR3 length: 14 amino acids. CDR1 is SGHRS, CDR2 YFSETQ, per germline. Trimming left V 1 base short and J 3 bases short, with 10 bases between. The CDR3 protein is CASSLTQEYYGYTF. In DNA, the CDR3 is TGCGCCAGCAGCTTGACACAGGAGTACTATGGCTACACCTTC.

The rearrangement uses TRBV10-3 and TRBJ1-4; D possibly corresponds to TRBD1 (5 bases). V was cut by 2 bases and J by 5 bases, with 9 bases left in between. This CDR3 region has 14 residues. CDR1 and CDR2 (germline): ENHRY, SYGVKD. The CDR3 bases are TGTGCCATCAGTGAGGACAGTCCCAATGAAAAACTGTTTTTT. It encodes CAISEDSPNEKLFF.

This chain connects TRBV5-6 to TRBJ2-1; D is uncertain. V dropped 3 bases and J dropped 5 bases, with 12 bases sitting between them. The CDR3 is 14 amino acids. CDR1 is SGHDT and CDR2 is YYEEEE in the germline V gene. Here the CDR3 DNA reads TGTGCCAGCAGCTACAGAGTTACCAACAATGAGCAGTTCTTC. Its protein product is CASSYRVTNNEQFF.

This clone came up once. V gene TRBV5-6 combines with J gene TRBJ2-7, with TRBD1 as a possible D gene (6 bases). This CDR3 region has 15 residues. Per germline, CDR1 SGHDT and CDR2 YYEEEE. The ends were cut back, 2 bases at V and 2 bases at J, with 14 bases in the middle. The CDR3 nucleotides are TGTGCCAGCAGCTTAGGTCCACAGGGCACCTACGAGCAGTACTTC. It specifies CASSLGPQGTYEQYF.

This clone was counted once. CDR3 amino acids: CASSGAEGGPSRHTQYF. CDR3 nucleotide sequence: TGTGCCAGCAGTGGGGCGGAGGGGGGGCCCTCCCGGCATACGCAGTATTTT. The chain employs TRBV27 and TRBJ2-3, with D perhaps TRBD2 (7 bases). Looked up from germline, CDR1 is MNHEY and CDR2 is SMNVEV (reference sequence). The germline V and J ends were trimmed by 5 bases and 7 bases, with 25 bases remaining between them. The CDR3 has 17 amino acids.

This chain connects TRBV28 to TRBJ2-2, with TRBD2 matching 10 bases. With 10 bases clipped from V and 7 bases from J, the junction kept 12 bases outside the gene matches. Germline V gene sequence: CDR1 MDHEN, CDR2 SYDVKM. The CDR3 contains 15 residues. The CDR3 nucleotides are TGTGCCACGACATCAGCGGGAGGGCCAAGCGGGGAGCTGTTTTTT. This codes for CATTSAGGPSGELFF.

The chain has TRBV2 and TRBJ1-3, with D maybe TRBD1 (6 bases). The ends were cut back, 6 bases at V and 5 bases at J, with 11 bases in the middle. The CDR3 has 13 residues. Germline CDR1 and CDR2: SNHLY and FYNNEI. CDR3 sequence reads: CASRGGLRNTIYF. The CDR3 bases are TGTGCCAGCAGGGGGGGGCTTCGAAACACCATATATTTT. Combining the CDR3 with reference TRBV2 and TRBJ1-3 gives the whole variable domain EPEVTQTPSHQVTQMGQEVILRCVPISNHLYFYWYRQILGQKVEFLVSFYNNEISEKSEIFDDQFSVERPDGSNFTLKIRSTKLEDSAMYFCASRGGLRNTIYFGEGSWLTVV.

The rearrangement links TRBV27 to TRBJ2-7; perhaps TRBD2 as D (6 bases). Germline V gene sequence: CDR1 MNHEY, CDR2 SMNVEV (reference sequence). This CDR3 region has 14 residues. V lost 8 bases to trimming and J lost 0 bases, with 14 bases between them. CDR3 residues: CASGGSGASYEQYF. In DNA, the CDR3 is TGTGCCAGCGGGGGGAGTGGGGCCTCCTACGAGCAGTACTTC.

The chain uses TRBV28 and TRBJ2-7, with TRBD1 matching 12 bases. CDR1 and CDR2 from the germline V gene are MDHEN and SYDVKM. The CDR3 consists of 17 residues. V lost 5 bases, J lost 2 bases, and 10 bases stayed unmatched. The CDR3 protein is CASSHGTGGDPAYEQYF. For the CDR3, the DNA is TGTGCCAGCAGTCATGGGACAGGGGGCGACCCGGCCTACGAGCAGTACTTC.

CDR3 in amino acids: CASSDSERGICQPQHF. Here the CDR3 DNA reads TGTGCCAGCAGTGACTCGGAAAGGGGGATTTGTCAGCCCCAGCATTTT. The genes are TRBV6-4 and TRBJ1-5; D might be TRBD1 (6 bases). Trimming stripped 0 bases from V and 6 bases from J, with 15 bases between. Germline CDR1 reads MRHNA; CDR2 reads SNTAGT. This CDR3 is 16 amino acids long.

The chain employs TRBV29-1 and TRBJ2-3; 7 nucleotides agree with TRBD2. The CDR3 extends over 16 amino acids. Trimming took 4 bases from V and 4 from J; bases not matched to a gene: 14. Germline V gene sequence: CDR1 SQVTM, CDR2 ANQGSEA. The CDR3 loop reads CSVGEGRASVSDTQYF. As DNA, the CDR3 is TGCAGCGTTGGGGAAGGGAGGGCCTCTGTTTCAGATACGCAGTATTTT.

This clone was recorded a few times. This chain connects TRBV7-8 to TRBJ2-1; possible D gene TRBD1, 6 bases. V was cut by 0 bases and J by 7 bases, with 13 bases left in between. In germline, CDR1 is SGHVS, CDR2 FQNEAQ. The CDR3 extends over 15 amino acids. The CDR3 DNA is TGTGCCAGCAGCTTAGCAGGTCACAGGGTGAATGAGCAGTTCTTC. Residues: CASSLAGHRVNEQFF.

This chain links TRBV28 with TRBJ2-7, with 10 bases that match TRBD2. The CDR3 covers 15 residues. Germline V gene sequence: CDR1 MDHEN, CDR2 SYDVKM. V dropped 5 bases and J dropped 0; count of bases not matched to a gene: 4. CDR3 sequence: CASSLEREGSYEQYF. The CDR3 bases are TGTGCCAGCAGTCTCGAGCGGGAGGGCTCCTACGAGCAGTACTTC. Looking up the rest from reference TRBV28 and TRBJ2-7 gives the full variable domain: DVKVTQSSRYLVKRTGEKVFLECVQDMDHENMFWYRQDPGLGLRLIYFSYDVKMKEKGDIPEGYSVSREKKERFSLILESASTNQTSMYLCASSLEREGSYEQYFGPGTRLTVT.

The chain couples TRBV1 to TRBJ2-7; no check of the table's D call, TRBD1, against the DNA was made. TRBV1 is a known pseudogene. There are 16 residues in the CDR3. Here the CDR3 DNA reads TGCACCAGCAGCCACCTGCTTCGGGACAGAAACTACGAGCAGTACTTC. Translation: CTSSHLLRDRNYEQYF.